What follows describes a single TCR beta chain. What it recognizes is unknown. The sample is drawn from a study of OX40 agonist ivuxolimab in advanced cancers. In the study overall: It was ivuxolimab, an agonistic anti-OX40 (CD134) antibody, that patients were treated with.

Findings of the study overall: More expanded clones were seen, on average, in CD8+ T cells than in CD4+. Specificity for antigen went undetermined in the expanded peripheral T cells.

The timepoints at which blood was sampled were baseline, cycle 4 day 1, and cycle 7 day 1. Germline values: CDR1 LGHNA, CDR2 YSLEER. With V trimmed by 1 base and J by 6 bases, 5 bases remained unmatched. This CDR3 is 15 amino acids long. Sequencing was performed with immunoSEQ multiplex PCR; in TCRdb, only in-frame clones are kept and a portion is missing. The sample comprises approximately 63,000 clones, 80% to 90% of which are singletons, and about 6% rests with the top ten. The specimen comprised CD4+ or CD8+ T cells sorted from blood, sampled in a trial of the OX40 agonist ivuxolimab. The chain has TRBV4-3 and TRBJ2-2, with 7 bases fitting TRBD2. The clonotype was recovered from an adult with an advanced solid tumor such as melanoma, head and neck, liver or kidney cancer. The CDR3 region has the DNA TGCGCCAGCAGCCAAGCGAGCGGGGATGCCGGGGAGCTGTTTTTT. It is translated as CASSQASGDAGELFF.